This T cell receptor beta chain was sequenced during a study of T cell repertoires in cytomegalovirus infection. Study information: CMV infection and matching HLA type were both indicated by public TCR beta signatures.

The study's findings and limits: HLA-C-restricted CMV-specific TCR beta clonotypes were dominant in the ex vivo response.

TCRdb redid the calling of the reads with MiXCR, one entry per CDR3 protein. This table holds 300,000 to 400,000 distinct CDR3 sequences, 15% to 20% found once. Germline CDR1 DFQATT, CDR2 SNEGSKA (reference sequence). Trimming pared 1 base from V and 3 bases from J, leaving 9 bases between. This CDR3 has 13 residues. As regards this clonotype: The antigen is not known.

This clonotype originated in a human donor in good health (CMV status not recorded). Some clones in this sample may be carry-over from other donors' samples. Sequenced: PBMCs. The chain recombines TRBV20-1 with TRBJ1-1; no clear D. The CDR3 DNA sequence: TGCAGTGCTAGAGCGGGGTGGGACACTGAAGCTTTCTTT. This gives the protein CSARAGWDTEAFF.